The 7 T cell receptor beta chains listed next were all sequenced from one sample in a study of T cells in Graves' hyperthyroidism and ophthalmopathy. TCR beta CDR3 regions were amplified from RNA. TCR CDR3 underwent first-round RT-PCR with the HTBI primer set. From the multiplex PCR reads, TCRdb called clonotypes with MiXCR, one entry per CDR3 protein. The profile shows about 320,000 distinct CDR3 sequences, approximately 17% of them singletons. Sequencing used blood. Receptors originate from a man aged 25 to 40 with Graves' hyperthyroidism.

In its sample, this clonotype was seen many times. At one of its ends the junction is not consistent with the germline gene, which may arise from a read error. J is TRBJ1-1 and V is TRBV30; D unresolved. CDR3 length equals 13 residues. CDR1 is GTSNPN, CDR2 SVGIG, per germline (reference sequence). Written as DNA, the CDR3 is TGTGCCTGGAGTGTCAAAATAAGGACTGAGGCTTTCTTT. It specifies CAWSVKIRTEAFF.

This clonotype was picked up many times. This chain joins TRBV5-1 and TRBJ2-1, with D unclear. The ends were cut back, 4 bases at V and 3 bases at J, with 11 bases in the middle. The CDR3 is made up of 14 amino acids. Germline values: CDR1 SGHRS, CDR2 YFSETQ. The CDR3 nucleotides are TGCGCCAGCAGCGCCCTGGGCAGCTACAATGAGCAGTTCTTC. Its protein product is CASSALGSYNEQFF. The variable domain in full, with the rest retrieved from reference TRBV5-1 and TRBJ2-1, is KAGVTQTPRYLIKTRGQQVTLSCSPISGHRSVSWYQQTPGQGLQFLFEYFSETQRNKGNFPGRFSGRQFSNSRSEMNVSTLELGDSALYLCASSALGSYNEQFFGPGTRLTVL.

This clonotype was counted ten times or more. The rearrangement uses TRBV6-1 and TRBJ1-4; D remains unclear. CDR1 is MNHNS, CDR2 SASEGT, per germline. The length of the CDR3 is 15 residues. V lost 5 bases and J 0 bases, leaving 10 bases between the germline ends. CDR3 DNA sequence: TGTGCCAGCAGTTCCGCGCCCGCAACTAATGAAAAACTGTTTTTT. Amino acids: CASSSAPATNEKLFF.

Worth noting for this clonotype: Given a much more abundant clone one base away, this may be a read error. V usage is TRBV6-5 and J usage is TRBJ2-5; 14 bases are shared with TRBD2. Gene TRBJ2-1 matches the end of the DNA better, so the J call may be wrong. The CDR3 consists of 16 residues. Germline V CDR1 and CDR2: MNHEY, SVGAGI. CDR3 bases: TGTGCCAGCAGTTACACGGGACTAGCGGGAGAAGAGACCCAGTTCTTC. It translates to CASSYTGLAGEETQFF.

This clonotype has a handful of counts. The rearrangement uses TRBV2 and TRBJ2-1; D is perhaps TRBD1 or TRBD2 (5 bases each). The ends were cut back, 6 bases at V and 12 bases at J, with 15 bases in the middle. The CDR3 totals 12 residues. Germline lookup yields CDR1 SNHLY and CDR2 FYNNEI. The CDR3 coding sequence is TGTGCCAGCAGACCTGGGGGACCTGGGCAGTTCTTC. It yields the protein CASRPGGPGQFF.

The table lists this clonotype with many counts. V and J are TRBV13 and TRBJ2-7; D not certain. There are 15 residues in the CDR3. Per germline, CDR1 PRHDT and CDR2 FYEKMQ (reference sequence). Trimming left V 5 bases short and J 5 bases short, with 19 bases between. The CDR3 loop is CASSPADRMAHEQYF. For the CDR3, the DNA is TGTGCCAGCAGCCCCGCCGACCGAATGGCCCACGAGCAGTACTTC.

This clonotype has ten or more counts. The rearrangement uses TRBV7-8 and TRBJ2-3, with D hard to call. The ends were cut back, 5 bases at V and 0 bases at J, with 18 bases in the middle. This CDR3 has 17 amino acids. Germline lookup yields CDR1 SGHVS and CDR2 FQNEAQ. CDR3 DNA: TGTGCCAGCAGCCCCCACATTACCCTTTCTAGCACAGATACGCAGTATTTT. It specifies CASSPHITLSSTDTQYF.